Below, 14 T cell receptor beta chains from the same sample are listed, as sequenced in a study of blood T cells in healthy people across ages. Sample-barcoded 5' priming and a J-beta primer mix drove a second PCR of 7 to 11 cycles. TCRdb reprocessed the 5' RACE reads with MiXCR, giving one entry per CDR3 protein. The data contain about 580,000 distinct CDR3 sequences, around 48% of them singletons. Sequencing was carried out using blood. These receptors came from a man older than 75 in good health.

This clonotype showed up just a few times. As DNA, the CDR3 is TGCGCCAGCAGCCAAGGACCAGGGGTCCGCACAGATACGCAGTATTTT. Protein product: CASSQGPGVRTDTQYF. V is TRBV4-1 and J is TRBJ2-3; tentatively, D is TRBD1 (6 bases). CDR3 length equals 16 residues. Trimming took 1 base from V and 1 from J, leaving 12 bases between them. Germline CDR1 MGHRA, CDR2 YSYEKL.

The CDR3 DNA reads as TGCAGCGTGGGGATTAGCGGGAGAATGTACAATGAGCAGTACTTC. Its protein is CSVGISGRMYNEQYF. The chain is built from TRBV29-1 and TRBJ2-1, with 9 bases matching TRBD2. The J call may be mistaken, given a closer DNA end match to TRBJ2-7. Germline CDR1 and CDR2: SQVTM and ANQGSEA. The CDR3 is made up of 15 amino acids.

This chain connects TRBV6-2 or TRBV6-3 to TRBJ2-3, with D tentatively TRBD2 (5 bases). The CDR3 has 15 amino acids. Trimming pared 1 base from V and 0 bases from J, leaving 8 bases between. Germline V gene lookup returns CDR1 MNHEY and CDR2 SVGEGT. CDR3 sequence (DNA): TGTGCCAGCAGTTACTTAGCGTCTAGCACAGATACGCAGTATTTT. Its protein is CASSYLASSTDTQYF.

This sequence joins TRBV20-1 and TRBJ2-3, with D unresolved. The length of the CDR3 is 10 residues. Per germline, CDR1 DFQATT and CDR2 SNEGSKA (reference sequence). As DNA, the CDR3 is TGCAGCCAAAGCACAGATACGCAGTATTTT. Translating gives CSQSTDTQYF.

Details on this clonotype: Compared with germline, one end of the junction differs, possibly owing to a read error. V and J are TRBV7-9 and TRBJ2-7, with a tentative D call TRBD1 (5 bases). The end of the DNA is better explained by TRBJ2-5, so the J call may be wrong. This CDR3 has 14 amino acids. Germline loops: CDR1 SEHNR, CDR2 FQNEAQ (reference sequence). The CDR3 region is CASSFGAVQGTQYF. Written as DNA, the CDR3 is TGTGCCAGTAGCTTTGGGGCAGTTCAAGGGACCCAGTACTTC.

This clonotype was detected ten times or more. V and J are TRBV27 and TRBJ2-7; D is perhaps TRBD1 (5 bases). V lost 3 bases to trimming and J lost 6 bases, with 15 bases between them. CDR1 is MNHEY and CDR2 is SMNVEV in the germline V gene (reference sequence). The CDR3 sequence is 14 residues long. The CDR3 loop reads CASSFGPLGVEQYF. In DNA form, the CDR3 reads TGTGCCAGCAGTTTCGGCCCGCTAGGGGTCGAGCAGTACTTC.

In its sample, this clonotype was seen once. This chain joins TRBV11-2 and TRBJ1-6; unclear D gene. Trimming took 1 base from V and 4 from J, leaving 5 bases between them. Germline CDR1 is SGHAT and CDR2 is FQNNGV. The CDR3 loop spans 14 amino acids. CDR3 sequence: CASSLVQYNSPLHF. The DNA for the CDR3 is TGTGCCAGCAGCTTAGTTCAATATAATTCACCCCTCCACTTT.

The chain recombines TRBV7-2 with TRBJ1-2; D is unresolved. The CDR3 covers 13 residues. Trimming removed 1 base from V and 8 bases from J, with 11 bases in between. The germline V gene has CDR1 SGHTA and CDR2 FQGNSA. The CDR3 DNA reads as TGTGCCAGCAGCTTAGATGTGGCGAGGGGCTACACCTTC. Translating it yields CASSLDVARGYTF.

The genes are TRBV12-3 or TRBV12-4 and TRBJ2-7, with D possibly matching TRBD1 (5 bases). V gave up 6 bases and J gave up 0 bases, with 12 bases separating them. The CDR3 is 14 residues long. The CDR3 is CASSRQGTSYEQYF. Here the CDR3 DNA reads TGTGCCAGCAGCCGTCAGGGTACCTCCTACGAGCAGTACTTC.

This chain uses TRBV13 with TRBJ2-7; D ambiguous. This CDR3 contains 13 residues. The V gene's germline CDR1 is PRHDT and CDR2 FYEKMQ (reference sequence). Trimming shortened V by 2 bases and J by 2 bases, and 7 bases separated the two germline ends. The CDR3 spells CASSLSLTYEQYF. The CDR3 coding sequence is TGTGCCAGCAGCTTATCACTGACCTACGAGCAGTACTTC.

This chain connects TRBV12-3 or TRBV12-4 to TRBJ2-1; D is unresolved. The J call may not be correct, given that the DNA end is closer to TRBJ2-7. This CDR3 is 17 amino acids long. CDR3 region: CASSLVLTRISYNEQYF. The CDR3 region has the DNA TGTGCCAGCAGTTTAGTGCTTACACGGATCTCCTACAATGAGCAGTACTTC.

The chain links TRBV30 to TRBJ1-4; no reliable D call. CDR3 length equals 14 residues. Trimming stripped 1 base from V and 0 bases from J, with 6 bases between. Germline assignment: CDR1 GTSNPN and CDR2 SVGIG (reference sequence). The CDR3, as DNA: TGTGCCTGGAGTGGGAGCACAACTAATGAAAAACTGTTTTTT. It encodes CAWSGSTTNEKLFF.

The rearrangement joins TRBV7-2 to TRBJ2-7; possible D gene TRBD2, 6 bases. Germline lookup yields CDR1 SGHTA and CDR2 FQGNSA. Trimming stripped 0 bases from V and 4 bases from J, with 16 bases between. The CDR3 has 16 residues. The CDR3 nucleotides are TGTGCCAGCAGCTTAGCGGCTCAGGGAGGATTGTACGAGCAGTACTTC. It yields the protein CASSLAAQGGLYEQYF.

This clonotype was found a few times. The gene calls are TRBV5-1 and TRBJ2-1, with TRBD2 matching 12 bases. V gave up 0 bases and J gave up 12 bases; unmatched junction bases: 10. The germline V gene encodes CDR1 SGHRS and CDR2 YFSETQ. The CDR3 runs 16 residues. In DNA form, the CDR3 reads TGCGCCAGCAGCTTGGAGCCTAGCGGGAGGGCCACCCGGCAGTTCTTC. Amino acids: CASSLEPSGRATRQFF.